The 32 T cell receptor beta chains below come from one sample, sequenced in a study of CD8+ T cells in alopecia areata. Following RNA extraction, reverse transcription yielded cDNA that acted as the sequencing template. Profiling relied on immunoSEQ multiplex PCR, and the TCRdb table lists in-frame clones only, not all of them. The data contain fewer than 70,000 clones, about 40% of them seen just once; the ten biggest clones take up roughly 51%. The sequenced sample consisted of NKG2D-low CD8+ T cells sorted from blood. The origin of the receptors is a human donor with alopecia areata.

The chain recombines TRBV7-9 with TRBJ2-1; the D gene is possibly TRBD2 (5 bases). The CDR3 is made up of 16 amino acids. V lost 1 base, J lost 4 bases, and 14 bases lay in between. The germline CDR1 and CDR2 sequences are SEHNR and FQNEAQ (reference sequence). The chain's CDR3 is CASSLGGRPVYNEQFF. For the CDR3, the DNA is TGTGCCAGCAGCTTAGGAGGGCGACCGGTGTACAATGAGCAGTTCTTC.

The chain is built from TRBV5-1 and TRBJ2-1, with 16 bases lining up with TRBD2. From germline, CDR1 is SGHRS and CDR2 YFSETQ. With 4 bases clipped from V and 8 bases from J, the junction kept 3 bases outside the gene matches. The length of the CDR3 is 15 residues. The CDR3, as DNA: TGCGCCAGCAGCCCGGGACTAGCGGGAGGGGATGAGCAGTTCTTC. The encoded protein is CASSPGLAGGDEQFF.

The V and J genes are TRBV7-9 and TRBJ1-1; D not certain. The CDR3 spans 13 residues. Germline CDR1 reads SEHNR; CDR2 reads FQNEAQ (reference sequence). V was pared by 1 base and J by 7 bases, with 10 bases between. CDR3: CASSLDGDIEAFF. In DNA, the CDR3 is TGTGCCAGCAGCTTAGACGGGGATATTGAAGCTTTCTTT.

The J gene is TRBJ1-5, the V gene TRBV6-5; D remains unclear. Trimming took off 2 bases at V and 4 bases at J, with 9 bases between the two ends. This CDR3 region has 14 residues. Germline V lookup: CDR1 MNHEY, CDR2 SVGAGI. CDR3 residues: CASSYRFPNQPQHF. The CDR3 nucleotides are TGTGCCAGCAGTTACAGGTTCCCTAATCAGCCCCAGCATTTT.

This chain connects TRBV7-9 to TRBJ1-6; D gene uncertain. The CDR3 has 15 amino acids. Germline assignment: CDR1 SEHNR and CDR2 FQNEAQ (reference sequence). The V end was cut by 1 base, the J end by 8 bases, with 12 bases between. This CDR3 reads CASSLESVHHSPLHF. The CDR3, as DNA: TGTGCCAGCAGCTTAGAGTCGGTACACCATTCACCCCTCCACTTT.

The J gene is TRBJ2-7, the V gene TRBV13, with 8 bases that match TRBD1. J gave up 4 bases and V 0 bases, and 2 bases lay outside the gene matches. Germline-derived CDR1 and CDR2 are PRHDT and FYEKMQ (reference sequence). CDR3 length: 14 amino acids. The CDR3 sequence is CASSLGTGEYEQYF. In DNA, the CDR3 is TGTGCCAGCAGCTTAGGGACAGGGGAGTACGAGCAGTACTTC.

In this sample, this clone turned up a few times. The rearrangement uses TRBV13 and TRBJ2-6; the match to TRBD1 covers 7 bases. Trimming cost V 4 bases and J 11 bases; bases outside gene matches: 2. The germline gives CDR1 PRHDT, CDR2 FYEKMQ (reference sequence). The CDR3 consists of 12 residues. This chain's CDR3 is CASSSGQDVLTF. CDR3 nucleotide sequence: TGTGCCAGCAGCTCCGGACAGGACGTCCTGACTTTC.

The chain couples TRBV4-1 to TRBJ2-1; 12 nucleotides line up with TRBD2. CDR3 length: 19 amino acids. The germline gives CDR1 MGHRA, CDR2 YSYEKL. V lost 5 bases, J lost 5 bases, and 16 bases stayed unmatched. CDR3 nucleotide sequence: TGCGCCAGCAGCTCCCGCCTCCCGACTAGCGGGAGATCGGACAATGAGCAGTTCTTC. Protein sequence: CASSSRLPTSGRSDNEQFF.

This chain links TRBV4-3 with TRBJ2-5, with 10 bases identical to TRBD2. The CDR3 is 16 amino acids. Germline V lookup: CDR1 LGHNA, CDR2 YSLEER. J was trimmed by 5 bases and V by 0 bases; bases with no gene match: 6. CDR3 sequence: CASSQEGAGGVETQYF. The CDR3 coding sequence is TGCGCCAGCAGCCAAGAAGGAGCGGGAGGGGTGGAGACCCAGTACTTC.

This chain uses TRBV15 with TRBJ1-2; D is unclear. The CDR3 has 14 residues. Trimming took 1 base from V and 5 from J, leaving 11 bases between them. Germline V gene sequence: CDR1 LNHNV, CDR2 YYDKDF (reference sequence). The CDR3 coding sequence is TGTGCCACCAGCAGAGTCCCCCAGTTTTATGGCTACACCTTC. It translates to CATSRVPQFYGYTF.

This chain connects TRBV7-9 to TRBJ2-7; the D gene is possibly TRBD1 (6 bases). Trimming removed 6 bases from V and 6 bases from J, with 18 bases in between. Germline V gives CDR1 SEHNR, CDR2 FQNEAQ (reference sequence). The CDR3 runs to 14 residues. The chain's CDR3 is CASRPTGTIVEQYF. The CDR3 DNA reads as TGTGCCAGCAGGCCGACAGGAACGATCGTCGAGCAGTACTTC.

This chain's CDR3 is CASSLGQRTSYEQYF. Here the CDR3 DNA reads TGTGCCAGCAGCTTGGGACAGCGCACTTCCTACGAGCAGTACTTC. V and J are TRBV5-4 and TRBJ2-7, with D possibly being TRBD1 (5 bases). This CDR3 region has 15 residues. V lost 0 bases, J lost 1 base, and 11 bases lay in between. The germline V gene encodes CDR1 SGHNT and CDR2 YYREEE (reference sequence).

The chain combines TRBV4-3 with TRBJ1-5; no definite D call. There are 16 residues in the CDR3. The V end lost 2 bases, the J end lost 1 base, and 12 bases lay between the germline ends. CDR1 and CDR2 (germline): LGHNA, YSLEER. In DNA, the CDR3 is TGCGCCAGCAGCCAAAATCCCCCGGCAAGCAATCAGCCCCAGCATTTT. The encoded protein is CASSQNPPASNQPQHF.

The chain combines TRBV28 with TRBJ2-5, with 9 bases matching TRBD2. From germline, CDR1 is MDHEN and CDR2 SYDVKM. The CDR3 spans 16 residues. Unmatched junction bases numbered 7, after V lost 5 bases and J lost 0 bases. The DNA of the CDR3 is TGTGCCAGCAGTCCCCTAGCGGGGTCGTACCAAGAGACCCAGTACTTC. This sequence encodes CASSPLAGSYQETQYF.

The V gene is TRBV29-1, the J gene TRBJ2-7; unclear D gene. Trimming took 7 bases from V and 2 from J, leaving 12 bases between them. The CDR3 consists of 12 residues. Per germline, CDR1 SQVTM and CDR2 ANQGSEA. The CDR3 region has the DNA TGCAGCGCCAACGACGGTCCCTACGAGCAGTACTTC. It codes for CSANDGPYEQYF.

This clone was observed a few times. The chain employs TRBV25-1 and TRBJ2-7; 7 positions agree with TRBD1. With V trimmed by 1 base and J by 4 bases, 13 bases remained unmatched. CDR1 is MGHDK, CDR2 SYGVNS, per germline. The length of the CDR3 is 17 residues. The CDR3 region is CASSELGYRGLRYEQYF. The CDR3 coding sequence is TGTGCCAGCAGTGAATTAGGGTACAGGGGTCTGAGGTACGAGCAGTACTTC.

This clone was counted between two and nine times. The rearrangement uses TRBV19 and TRBJ2-4, with TRBD2 matching 7 bases. With 1 base clipped from V and 3 bases from J, the junction kept 3 bases outside the gene matches. Looked up from germline, CDR1 is LNHDA and CDR2 is SQIVND (reference sequence). This CDR3 contains 15 residues. CDR3 nucleotides: TGTGCCAGTAGTATAGGTTGGGGGGGCAAAAACATTCAGTACTTC. Protein sequence: CASSIGWGGKNIQYF.

The rearrangement joins TRBV13 to TRBJ2-5; D is possibly TRBD2 (6 bases). The CDR3 has 14 residues. Germline V gene lookup returns CDR1 PRHDT and CDR2 FYEKMQ (reference sequence). V gave up 0 bases and J gave up 5 bases, with 10 bases separating them. CDR3 loop: CASSLGGGSETQYF. The DNA of the CDR3 is TGTGCCAGCAGCTTAGGCGGGGGATCGGAGACCCAGTACTTC.

V and J are TRBV7-2 and TRBJ2-1; unclear D gene. This CDR3 is built from 12 residues. Trimming took off 4 bases at V and 10 bases at J, with 11 bases between the two ends. CDR1 SGHTA and CDR2 FQGNSA come from the germline V gene. CDR3 DNA sequence: TGTGCCAGCAGCTCCCAAGGGTACGAGCAGTTCTTC. Translated, it gives CASSSQGYEQFF.

The chain joins TRBV4-1 to TRBJ1-2; 8 bases align to TRBD1. The CDR3 runs to 16 residues. The germline V gene has CDR1 MGHRA and CDR2 YSYEKL. V trimming: 2 bases; J trimming: 2 bases; junction bases outside the gene matches: 7. The CDR3: CASSQRSRTGNYGYTF. Here the CDR3 DNA reads TGCGCCAGCAGCCAAAGGTCGAGGACAGGGAACTATGGCTACACCTTC.

This clone was detected only a few times. The rearrangement uses TRBV29-1 and TRBJ2-7; D is possibly TRBD1 (6 bases). Trimming stripped 1 base from V and 5 bases from J, with 9 bases between. This CDR3 has 12 amino acids. The germline V gene has CDR1 SQVTM and CDR2 ANQGSEA. The CDR3 loop is CSVEGRGNEQYF. The CDR3 DNA reads as TGCAGCGTTGAAGGCAGGGGCAACGAGCAGTACTTC.

This clone turned up a few times. The chain employs TRBV7-8 and TRBJ1-2, with 7 bases fitting TRBD1. The length of the CDR3 is 16 residues. The V gene end was trimmed by 4 bases and the J gene end by 7 bases; junction bases not matched to a gene: 15. CDR1 and CDR2 from the germline V gene are SGHVS and FQNEAQ. The CDR3 DNA reads TGTGCCAGCAGCTCTCAACCACAGGGGTTTATGTTTGGCTACACCTTC. Its protein product is CASSSQPQGFMFGYTF.

This clone was observed a few times. This rearrangement joins TRBV29-1 to TRBJ2-1; perhaps D is TRBD1 or TRBD2 (5 bases each). Per the germline V gene, CDR1 is SQVTM and CDR2 is ANQGSEA. This CDR3 has 13 residues. The V end was cut by 5 bases, the J end by 6 bases, with 14 bases between. The CDR3: CSVSGGDSNEQFF. The CDR3 nucleotides are TGCAGCGTTTCTGGGGGTGATAGCAATGAGCAGTTCTTC.

This clone appeared once. The chain uses TRBV9 and TRBJ1-1; 9 bases are a match to TRBD1. This CDR3 has 13 amino acids. Losses at the gene ends were 4 bases for V and 7 bases for J; bases not matched to a gene: 5. CDR1 SGDLS and CDR2 YYNGEE come from the germline V gene. The DNA for the CDR3 is TGTGCCAGCAGCCTGGGACAGGGACATGAAGCTTTCTTT. Translation gives CASSLGQGHEAFF.

This clone was counted only a few times. The chain links TRBV15 to TRBJ2-7; 12 bases fit TRBD1. CDR1 LNHNV and CDR2 YYDKDF come from the germline V gene (reference sequence). This CDR3 spans 14 amino acids. V shed 5 bases, J shed 4 bases, and the junction held 3 bases outside the gene matches. This CDR3 is CATSGTGGLYEQYF. CDR3 DNA sequence: TGTGCCACCAGCGGGACAGGGGGCCTTTACGAGCAGTACTTC.

In its sample, this clone was seen a few times. The genes are TRBV11-2 and TRBJ2-5, with 8 nucleotides matching TRBD2. The germline CDR1 and CDR2 sequences are SGHAT and FQNNGV. The V and J ends lost 2 bases and 3 bases, in that order; junction bases with no gene match: 8. This CDR3 spans 16 amino acids. This CDR3 reads CASSLSWLSGKETQYF. The DNA of the CDR3 is TGTGCCAGCAGCTTAAGTTGGCTTAGCGGGAAAGAGACCCAGTACTTC.

This clone was observed a few times. The chain is built from TRBV4-1 and TRBJ1-1; tentative D call: TRBD1 (6 bases). Germline V CDR1 and CDR2: MGHRA, YSYEKL. Trimming cost V 5 bases and J 4 bases, with 8 bases left between them. The CDR3 runs to 12 residues. The CDR3 is CASSTGSTEAFF. In DNA, the CDR3 is TGCGCCAGCAGCACAGGGAGCACTGAAGCTTTCTTT.

The chain combines TRBV20-1 with TRBJ2-7; D is ambiguous. V was cut by 6 bases and J by 4 bases, with 7 bases left in between. This CDR3 region has 10 residues. The germline CDR1 and CDR2 sequences are DFQATT and SNEGSKA (reference sequence). The CDR3, as DNA: TGCAGTGCCGGCAAGTACGAGCAGTACTTC. This translates into CSAGKYEQYF.

This chain joins TRBV5-1 and TRBJ2-3; TRBD2 might be the D (6 bases). This CDR3 has 16 residues. From germline, CDR1 is SGHRS and CDR2 YFSETQ. V was cut by 2 bases and J by 3 bases, with 16 bases left in between. CDR3 nucleotide sequence: TGCGCCAGCAGCTTCCGACTAGGGGCGGGAACAGATACGCAGTATTTT. Translating it yields CASSFRLGAGTDTQYF.

The chain carries TRBV5-1 and TRBJ2-1; D call uncertain. The CDR3 has 15 residues. Deletions cut 6 bases from V and 1 base from J, with 14 bases between. Looked up from germline, CDR1 is SGHRS and CDR2 is YFSETQ. The DNA of the CDR3 is TGCGCCAGCACCCAAGGCCGGGCTTCCTACAATGAGCAGTTCTTC. This translates into CASTQGRASYNEQFF.

This clone was recorded a few times. CDR3 loop: CSAREYNEQFF. The CDR3 DNA sequence: TGCAGTGCTCGGGAATACAATGAGCAGTTCTTC. The rearrangement joins TRBV20-1 to TRBJ2-1; maybe TRBD2 (5 bases). Trimming removed 5 bases at V and 4 bases at J, with 6 bases between. Germline-derived CDR1 and CDR2 are DFQATT and SNEGSKA (reference sequence). There are 11 residues in the CDR3.

This clone was detected a few times. The V call is TRBV19, the J call TRBJ2-1; D unclear. This CDR3 spans 11 amino acids. Trimming pared 3 bases from V and 8 bases from J, leaving 5 bases between. Germline CDR1 LNHDA, CDR2 SQIVND (reference sequence). The CDR3 spells CASSITHEQFF. DNA of the CDR3: TGTGCCAGTAGTATCACCCATGAGCAGTTCTTC. The complete variable domain, with remaining parts taken from reference TRBV19 and TRBJ2-1, reads DGGITQSPKYLFRKEGQNVTLSCEQNLNHDAMYWYRQDPGQGLRLIYYSQIVNDFQKGDIAEGYSVSREKKESFPLTVTSAQKNPTAFYLCASSITHEQFFGPGTRLTVL.